The source of this T cell receptor (beta chain) is a study of blood T cell repertoires in COVID-19. Across the study: COVID-19 samples collected from the United States, Italy and Spain covered acute and convalescent phases.

How the authors handled the data: Scientists estimated how many nucleated cells there were by amplifying reference gene primers. Produced via immunoSEQ multiplex PCR; TCRdb's table is partial and in-frame only. The V and J calls and clone size are taken from that table; D and trimming were inferred from the DNA. In the table there are 300,000 to 350,000 clones, roughly 90% of which are singletons. Germline CDR1 MNHEY, CDR2 SVGAGI. The CDR3 contains 15 residues. The ends were cut back, 0 bases at V and 0 bases at J, with 8 bases in the middle. Assignments of participants to cohorts depended upon their own reported clinical history.

This rearrangement joins TRBV6-5 to TRBJ1-1; D perhaps matches TRBD1 (5 bases). The specimen was PBMCs or T cells enriched from blood (not recorded which). The clonotype comes from a woman aged 18 to 35 with acute COVID-19. The CDR3 loop is CASSYSWTLNTEAFF. CDR3 DNA sequence: TGTGCCAGCAGTTACTCGTGGACATTGAACACTGAAGCTTTCTTT.